These 24 T cell receptor beta chains came from one sample sequenced in a study of CD8+CD57+ T cells in acquired aplastic anemia. Investigators profiled TCR beta VDJ and CDR3 from genomic DNA template. TCRdb itself ran the reads through MiXCR, one entry per CDR3 protein. The repertoire includes under 200,000 distinct CDR3 sequences, 35% to 55% of them detected once, and 0.8% to 1.1% sits in the top ten. The specimen was sorted CD4+, CD8+, or CD8+CD57+ T cells (not recorded which) from PBMCs. Receptors were obtained from a human donor in good health.

This clonotype was seen a handful of times. V gene TRBV25-1 combines with J gene TRBJ1-4, with D hard to call. Germline-derived CDR1 and CDR2 are MGHDK and SYGVNS. The CDR3 has 15 residues. Trimming pared 5 bases from V and 5 bases from J, leaving 15 bases between. CDR3 sequence reads: CASSTMSVRNEKLFF. DNA for the CDR3: TGTGCCAGCAGTACAATGTCAGTAAGGAATGAAAAACTGTTTTTT.

CDR3 in amino acids: CASNLAEAYEQYF. The CDR3 bases are TGTGCCAGCAATCTAGCGGAGGCCTACGAGCAGTACTTC. The V call is TRBV7-2, the J call TRBJ2-7; 7 bases map to TRBD2. From germline, CDR1 is SGHTA and CDR2 FQGNSA. V gave up 7 bases and J gave up 2 bases; unmatched junction bases: 5. This CDR3 spans 13 amino acids.

The rearrangement joins TRBV19 to TRBJ2-1; 9 bases line up with TRBD2. The CDR3 has 18 residues. Trimming cost V 5 bases and J 7 bases; bases outside gene matches: 18. Per germline, CDR1 LNHDA and CDR2 SQIVND (reference sequence). The DNA for the CDR3 is TGTGCCAGTAGTTTCTCCCCCTTAGCGGGAGATCTTCGGAATGAGCAGTTCTTC. Its translation: CASSFSPLAGDLRNEQFF.

With respect to this clonotype: One end of the junction does not line up with germline, which may come from a read error. The chain employs TRBV20-1 and TRBJ2-3; 12 positions agree with TRBD2. Germline CDR1 is DFQATT and CDR2 is SNEGSKA (reference sequence). This CDR3 is built from 16 residues. The CDR3: CSAPGLAGGMAETQYF. Here the CDR3 DNA reads TGCAGTGCGCCGGGGCTAGCGGGGGGGATGGCAGAGACGCAGTATTTT.

J is TRBJ2-5 and V is TRBV15; possibly TRBD1 or TRBD2 for D (5 bases each). The CDR3 sequence is 13 residues long. Germline CDR1 LNHNV, CDR2 YYDKDF (reference sequence). V lost 3 bases and J lost 7, with 12 bases in between. The CDR3 sequence is CATSSISGTTQYF. The CDR3 region has the DNA TGTGCCACCAGCAGTATATCTGGGACGACCCAGTACTTC.

This clonotype was detected many times. The rearrangement joins TRBV7-2 to TRBJ1-1, with 9 bases fitting TRBD1. Unmatched junction bases numbered 4, after V lost 5 bases and J lost 0 bases. This CDR3 contains 15 residues. CDR1 SGHTA and CDR2 FQGNSA come from the germline V gene. The CDR3 protein is CASSPRTGVNTEAFF. The CDR3 bases are TGTGCCAGCAGCCCGCGGACAGGGGTGAACACTGAAGCTTTCTTT.

The rearrangement uses TRBV4-1 and TRBJ2-7; D is unclear. Trimming stripped 2 bases from V and 2 bases from J, with 10 bases between. The CDR3 is 14 residues long. Germline assignment: CDR1 MGHRA and CDR2 YSYEKL. CDR3 coding DNA: TGCGCCAGCAGCCAAAGGGCAGCCACCTACGAGCAGTACTTC. Residues: CASSQRAATYEQYF.

This clonotype came up once. The V call is TRBV2, the J call TRBJ2-3; 8 nucleotides align to TRBD1. CDR1 and CDR2 from the germline V gene are SNHLY and FYNNEI. The CDR3 sequence is 15 residues long. V gave up 5 bases and J gave up 5 bases; unmatched junction bases: 9. The CDR3 protein is CASSLLGTGLDTQYF. The CDR3 DNA sequence: TGTGCCAGCAGTCTCCTGGGGACAGGTCTAGATACGCAGTATTTT.

In its sample, this clonotype was seen a few times. V and J are TRBV3-1 and TRBJ1-3; possibly TRBD1 for D (5 bases). The CDR3 length is 15 residues. V lost 2 bases and J 0 bases, leaving 8 bases between the germline ends. In germline, CDR1 is LGHDT, CDR2 YNNKEL (reference sequence). The CDR3 DNA is TGTGCCAGCAGCCAACTGGGGGGCTCTGGAAACACCATATATTTT. It encodes CASSQLGGSGNTIYF.

This clonotype was counted at least ten times. The rearrangement joins TRBV20-1 to TRBJ1-5; D gene uncertain. The V end was cut by 3 bases, the J end by 4 bases, with 10 bases between. The CDR3 length is 13 residues. Germline CDR1 and CDR2: DFQATT and SNEGSKA (reference sequence). CDR3 bases: TGCAGTGCTAGCGCCCAATCGAATCAGCCCCAGCATTTT. It translates to CSASAQSNQPQHF.

This clonotype was seen more than once but under ten times. V is TRBV20-1 and J is TRBJ2-1; tentative D call: TRBD1 (7 bases). Germline assignment: CDR1 DFQATT and CDR2 SNEGSKA (reference sequence). V lost 8 bases and J lost 4, with 15 bases in between. This CDR3 spans 13 amino acids. DNA of the CDR3: TGCAGTACAGGGGTGGGGGGTTACAATGAGCAGTTCTTC. Translating it yields CSTGVGGYNEQFF.

V gene TRBV29-1 combines with J gene TRBJ2-5; the match to TRBD1 covers 7 bases. Germline CDR1 is SQVTM and CDR2 is ANQGSEA. The ends lost 4 bases at V and 5 bases at J; junction bases unmatched: 16. The CDR3 extends over 16 amino acids. The CDR3 nucleotides are TGCAGCGTTGCAAGAGGGGCGACAGGGTATGCGGAGACCCAGTACTTC. Its translation: CSVARGATGYAETQYF. The full variable domain, rest sourced from reference TRBV29-1 and TRBJ2-5, is SAVISQKPSRDICQRGTSLTIQCQVDSQVTMMFWYRQQPGQSLTLIATANQGSEATYESGFVIDKFPISRPNLTFSTLTVSNMSPEDSSIYLCSVARGATGYAETQYFGPGTRLLVL.

Remarks on this clonotype: Possible read error: a much larger clone is one base away. V and J are TRBV6-2 or TRBV6-3 and TRBJ2-1, with TRBD2 matching over 13 bases. The CDR3 sequence is 18 residues long. CDR1 and CDR2 from the germline V gene are MNHEY and SVGEGT. CDR3 DNA: TGTGCCAGCAGTTACACGACCCTCGGACTAGCGGGGGTGGGTGAGCAGCTCTTC. As protein: CASSYTTLGLAGVGEQLF.

This clonotype was observed many times. This rearrangement joins TRBV4-1 to TRBJ1-4; a weak D match, TRBD1 (5 bases). The CDR3 runs to 15 residues. The germline CDR1 and CDR2 sequences are MGHRA and YSYEKL. The germline V and J ends were trimmed by 3 bases and 12 bases, with 20 bases remaining between them. CDR3 nucleotides: TGCGCCAGCAGCCAGACAGCAGGGACTCAATATGAACTGTTTTTT. Translating it yields CASSQTAGTQYELFF.

To note about this clonotype: Since a much larger clone is just one base distant, this may be a read error. CDR3 residues: CAGSPGGPNEKLFF. CDR3 nucleotides: TGTGCCGGCAGCCCAGGAGGGCCTAATGAAAAACTGTTTTTT. The chain has TRBV7-9 and TRBJ1-4; D is ambiguous. Germline assignment: CDR1 SEHNR and CDR2 FQNEAQ (reference sequence). The CDR3 extends over 14 amino acids.

This clonotype was counted ten times or more. The V and J genes are TRBV11-1 and TRBJ2-3; D is ambiguous. The germline CDR1 and CDR2 sequences are SGHAT and FQDESV (reference sequence). CDR3 length equals 16 residues. V was clipped by 4 bases and J by 2 bases, with 16 bases between them. The CDR3 reads CASSSHPRIFTDTQYF. CDR3 nucleotide sequence: TGTGCCAGCAGCTCCCACCCCCGGATATTCACAGATACGCAGTATTTT. Full variable domain (missing parts from reference TRBV11-1 and TRBJ2-3): EAEVAQSPRYKITEKSQAVAFWCDPISGHATLYWYRQILGQGPELLVQFQDESVVDDSQLPKDRFSAERLKGVDSTLKIQPAELGDSAMYLCASSSHPRIFTDTQYFGPGTRLTVL.

This clonotype came up many times. The V gene is TRBV5-6, the J gene TRBJ1-6; D is perhaps TRBD1 (6 bases). Germline V gene sequence: CDR1 SGHDT, CDR2 YYEEEE. This CDR3 has 16 amino acids. The V gene lost 3 bases and the J gene lost 7 bases, with 17 bases spanning the gap. CDR3 nucleotides: TGTGCCAGCAGCTATGACGGGGGCGGCCTAAATTCACCCCTCCACTTT. It encodes CASSYDGGGLNSPLHF.

This clonotype was picked up many times. J is TRBJ1-2 and V is TRBV7-2, with TRBD1 identical over 7 bases. This CDR3 has 13 residues. V lost 4 bases, J lost 7 bases, and 6 bases stayed unmatched. In germline, CDR1 is SGHTA, CDR2 FQGNSA. Written as DNA, the CDR3 is TGTGCCAGCAGCTGGGGACAGAGGGGTGGCTACACCTTC. This gives the protein CASSWGQRGGYTF. The whole variable domain, filled in from reference TRBV7-2 and TRBJ1-2, reads GAGVSQSPSNKVTEKGKDVELRCDPISGHTALYWYRQSLGQGLEFLIYFQGNSAPDKSGLPSDRFSAERTGGSVSTLTIQRTQQEDSAVYLCASSWGQRGGYTFGSGTRLTVV.

The chain carries TRBV27 and TRBJ1-5; D not resolved. Germline V gene sequence: CDR1 MNHEY, CDR2 SMNVEV (reference sequence). This CDR3 has 15 residues. Between the trimmed V and J ends, which lost 1 base and 0 bases, there was a span of 7 bases. As DNA, the CDR3 is TGTGCCAGCAGTTTATACGGCTATAGCAATCAGCCCCAGCATTTT. Amino acid sequence: CASSLYGYSNQPQHF.

The rearrangement joins TRBV19 to TRBJ2-7, with D possibly being TRBD1 or TRBD2 (5 bases each). V dropped 5 bases and J dropped 2 bases, with 10 bases sitting between them. CDR3 size: 13 residues. In germline, CDR1 is LNHDA, CDR2 SQIVND (reference sequence). The CDR3 region is CASSVGRPYEQYF. CDR3 in DNA: TGTGCCAGTAGTGTGGGACGTCCCTACGAGCAGTACTTC. Variable domain in full (rest from reference TRBV19 and TRBJ2-7): DGGITQSPKYLFRKEGQNVTLSCEQNLNHDAMYWYRQDPGQGLRLIYYSQIVNDFQKGDIAEGYSVSREKKESFPLTVTSAQKNPTAFYLCASSVGRPYEQYFGPGTRLTVT.

This chain's CDR3 is CASSAGLGTGLYEQYF. Written as DNA, the CDR3 is TGTGCCAGCAGCGCCGGACTCGGGACAGGCCTCTACGAGCAGTACTTC. The V call is TRBV7-9, the J call TRBJ2-7, with 8 bases matching TRBD1. CDR3 length: 16 residues. In germline, CDR1 is SEHNR, CDR2 FQNEAQ (reference sequence). The J segment lost 3 bases and the V segment lost 5 bases, leaving 12 bases of the junction unmatched.

The table lists this clonotype with many counts. The genes are TRBV20-1 and TRBJ2-5; 7 bases fit TRBD1. V lost 5 bases, J lost 1 base, and 7 bases stayed unmatched. CDR1 is DFQATT and CDR2 is SNEGSKA in the germline V gene (reference sequence). This CDR3 is built from 14 residues. CDR3 sequence (DNA): TGCAGTGCTCAGTACAGGGGCCTCCAAGAGACCCAGTACTTC. This codes for CSAQYRGLQETQYF.

Concerning this clonotype: One junction end disagrees with the germline gene, perhaps due to a read error. V and J are TRBV5-1 and TRBJ1-1; D remains unclear. CDR1 SGHRS and CDR2 YFSETQ come from the germline V gene. This CDR3 has 13 residues. The CDR3 reads CVSSLSGNTEAFF. The CDR3 bases are TGCGTCAGCAGCTTGTCAGGGAACACTGAAGCTTTCTTT.

The chain couples TRBV25-1 to TRBJ1-1; TRBD1 aligns across 8 bases. CDR1 is MGHDK and CDR2 is SYGVNS in the germline V gene. The CDR3 has 15 amino acids. The J segment lost 6 bases and the V segment lost 2 bases, leaving 8 bases of the junction unmatched. CDR3 in DNA: TGTGCCAGCAGTGAAGTGGGACAGGCGCGCTCTGAAGCTTTCTTT. It specifies CASSEVGQARSEAFF. Complete variable domain (other parts from reference TRBV25-1 and TRBJ1-1): EADIYQTPRYLVIGTGKKITLECSQTMGHDKMYWYQQDPGMELHLIHYSYGVNSTEKGDLSSESTVSRIRTEHFPLTLESARPSHTSQYLCASSEVGQARSEAFFGQGTRLTVV.